This entry lists 11 T cell receptor beta chains sequenced from one sample in a study of T cell changes during pregnancy in multiple sclerosis. Some clones are missing from TCRdb's copy, which holds only in-frame ones; the method was immunoSEQ multiplex PCR. Of fewer than 80,000 clones in the sample, 85% to 95% were seen once. The input for sequencing was peripheral blood, taken in the third trimester of pregnancy. These receptor sequences come from a female donor in good health, enrolled as a control in a pregnancy study.

The chain joins TRBV10-1 to TRBJ1-2, with D unclear. CDR1 is WNHNN and CDR2 is SYGVQD in the germline V gene (reference sequence). This CDR3 has 13 residues. Trimming pared 5 bases from V and 2 bases from J, leaving 9 bases between. The CDR3 coding sequence is TGCGCCAGCAGTCCTGACAAGAACTATGGCTACACCTTC. This gives the protein CASSPDKNYGYTF.

This clone occurred a few times. Other DNA sequences in the sample encode the same CDR3. The V and J genes are TRBV9 and TRBJ1-1; the D is unclear. Germline lookup yields CDR1 SGDLS and CDR2 YYNGEE. Between the trimmed V and J ends, which lost 0 bases and 1 base, there was a span of 10 bases. This CDR3 spans 15 amino acids. CDR3 coding DNA: TGTGCCAGCAGCGTAGAAGGCGGAGGGAACACTGAAGCTTTCTTT. Translated: CASSVEGGGNTEAFF.

The rearrangement uses TRBV9 and TRBJ2-1; D might be TRBD2 (5 bases). This CDR3 contains 15 residues. Trimming removed 1 base at V and 4 bases at J, with 12 bases between. CDR1 and CDR2 (germline): SGDLS, YYNGEE. The CDR3 protein is CASSVTSGIYNEQFF. The CDR3 DNA follows: TGTGCCAGCAGCGTAACGTCGGGAATTTACAATGAGCAGTTCTTC.

The chain uses TRBV7-9 and TRBJ1-1; D possibly corresponds to TRBD1 (6 bases). This CDR3 is 13 amino acids long. Germline assignment: CDR1 SEHNR and CDR2 FQNEAQ (reference sequence). V was shortened by 5 bases and J by 1 base, with 8 bases between the two germline ends. CDR3 nucleotide sequence: TGTGCCAGCAGCCGGGGACAGAACACTGAAGCTTTCTTT. This translates into CASSRGQNTEAFF. Complete variable domain (other parts from reference TRBV7-9 and TRBJ1-1): DTGVSQNPRHKITKRGQNVTFRCDPISEHNRLYWYRQTLGQGPEFLTYFQNEAQLEKSRLLSDRFSAERPKGSFSTLEIQRTEQGDSAMYLCASSRGQNTEAFFGQGTRLTVV.

The rearrangement joins TRBV19 to TRBJ1-5, with a possible D match to TRBD1 (6 bases). Looked up from germline, CDR1 is LNHDA and CDR2 is SQIVND (reference sequence). This CDR3 has 13 residues. V was shortened by 4 bases and J by 7 bases, with 11 bases between the two germline ends. CDR3 in amino acids: CASSRTGTQPQHF. CDR3 coding DNA: TGTGCCAGTAGTAGGACGGGGACACAGCCCCAGCATTTT.

The chain uses TRBV27 and TRBJ2-7; 7 nucleotides align to TRBD2. In germline, CDR1 is MNHEY, CDR2 SMNVEV (reference sequence). This CDR3 is 14 amino acids long. Trimming removed 4 bases from V and 2 bases from J; junction bases left unmatched: 5. The CDR3 DNA sequence: TGTGCCAGCAGTTCGAGCGGGGTGGCCTACGAGCAGTACTTC. Translation: CASSSSGVAYEQYF.

J is TRBJ1-5 and V is TRBV19, with D possibly matching TRBD1 (5 bases). The CDR3 is made up of 14 amino acids. Germline assignment: CDR1 LNHDA and CDR2 SQIVND (reference sequence). The V end lost 7 bases, the J end lost 2 bases, and 12 bases lay between the germline ends. The CDR3 nucleotides read TGTGCCAGTACTCGGCCGGGGGGCAATCAGCCCCAGCATTTT. The encoded protein is CASTRPGGNQPQHF.

The V and J genes are TRBV30 and TRBJ2-7; weak D call: TRBD2 (6 bases). Germline V gene lookup returns CDR1 GTSNPN and CDR2 SVGIG (reference sequence). This CDR3 comprises 13 residues. Trimming stripped 2 bases from V and 3 bases from J, with 11 bases between. The CDR3 DNA follows: TGTGCCTGGAGTACCGGGACTGTCTACGAGCAGTACTTC. This gives the protein CAWSTGTVYEQYF.

This sequence joins TRBV7-9 and TRBJ2-1; D is perhaps TRBD1 (6 bases). The length of the CDR3 is 15 residues. Trimming took off 5 bases at V and 1 base at J, with 12 bases between the two ends. Germline CDR1 reads SEHNR; CDR2 reads FQNEAQ (reference sequence). The CDR3 coding sequence is TGTGCCAGCAGCCAACTACAGGGTTCCTACAATGAGCAGTTCTTC. Translated: CASSQLQGSYNEQFF.

This clone has just one count. Other DNA sequences within the sample encode an identical CDR3. The chain uses TRBV7-3 and TRBJ1-1; D ambiguous. V was shortened by 1 base and J by 2 bases, with 5 bases between the two germline ends. The CDR3 sequence is 13 residues long. Germline CDR1 reads SGHTA; CDR2 reads FQGTGA. CDR3: CASSLSVNTEAFF. The CDR3 region has the DNA TGTGCCAGCAGCTTAAGCGTAAACACTGAAGCTTTCTTT.

The CDR3 sequence: CASSFPGNYGYTF. Here the CDR3 DNA reads TGTGCCAGCAGCTTTCCGGGGAACTATGGCTACACCTTC. V usage is TRBV7-8 and J usage is TRBJ1-2; D call uncertain. The CDR3 is 13 residues long. V lost 3 bases, J lost 2 bases, and 7 bases lay in between. CDR1 and CDR2 (germline): SGHVS, FQNEAQ.